The sequence of this T cell receptor beta chain was determined in a study of regulatory T cells in long-lasting Graves disease. Study-wide findings and caveats: New patients shared 966 public clonotypes, fewer than the approximately 3,000 shared by persistent patients.

The CDR3 is 16 amino acids. V gave up 0 bases and J gave up 5 bases; unmatched junction bases: 7. CDR1 is MNHEY, CDR2 SMNVEV, per germline (reference sequence). The time point is: newly diagnosed GD, antithyroid drugs for less than 3 months. With RNA extracted from PBMCs as input, the TCR library was made. Arm-PCR of CDR3 regions and iRepertoire HTBI primers were the basis on which TCR beta libraries were built. Each CDR3 protein is one row after TCRdb ran MiXCR on the multiplex PCR reads. The table lists about half a million distinct CDR3 sequences, 9.5% to 15% of them singletons. This clonotype appeared a single time. Its cognate antigen is unknown. This same sample was also taken into another study, of T cells in Graves' hyperthyroidism and ophthalmopathy.

The receptor was derived from a woman between 25 and 40 years old with Graves disease. The chain uses TRBV27 and TRBJ1-1; 9 nucleotides line up with TRBD1. This specimen was peripheral blood mononuclear cells (PBMCs), taken at new diagnosis, from a patient treated with antithyroid drugs. CDR3 residues: CASSLSGTGFWTEAFF. The CDR3 DNA reads TGTGCCAGCAGTTTATCCGGGACAGGGTTTTGGACTGAAGCTTTCTTT.